Shown below are 23 T cell receptor beta chains from a single sample sequenced in a study of CD8 T cells in Susac syndrome. The authors reverse transcribed roughly 0.45 to 1 ug RNA with random hexamers. MiXCR, applied by TCRdb to the immunoSEQ multiplex PCR reads, yields one record per CDR3 protein. Counted here are fewer than 350,000 distinct CDR3 sequences, 92% occurring once; the ten biggest clones make up roughly 0.064%. Source material: CD4+ T cells from PBMCs. These receptors were obtained from a human donor with multiple sclerosis.

This chain joins TRBV4-2 and TRBJ2-7; the D is unclear. The ends were cut back, 0 bases at V and 3 bases at J, with 15 bases in the middle. The CDR3 runs 16 residues. Germline lookup yields CDR1 LGHNA and CDR2 YNFKEQ. DNA for the CDR3: TGTGCCAGCAGCCAAGATCGGACCGCTGGGAACTACGAGCAGTACTTC. Residues: CASSQDRTAGNYEQYF.

V is TRBV7-2 and J is TRBJ2-3; the D is unclear. V was pared by 10 bases and J by 5 bases, with 22 bases between. CDR1 and CDR2 (germline): SGHTA, FQGNSA. This CDR3 comprises 15 residues. CDR3 protein: CAISAVALWGDTQYF. Written as DNA, the CDR3 is TGTGCCATATCGGCTGTGGCCCTTTGGGGAGATACGCAGTATTTT.

This clonotype was picked up one time. The chain is built from TRBV11-2 and TRBJ1-2, with D hard to call. V was shortened by 5 bases and J by 8 bases, with 18 bases between the two germline ends. Looked up from germline, CDR1 is SGHAT and CDR2 is FQNNGV. The CDR3 extends over 14 amino acids. The CDR3 region has the DNA TGTGCCAGCAGCCGTTTTGGGCAGGACCCCGGCTACACCTTC. It yields the protein CASSRFGQDPGYTF. Using reference TRBV11-2 and TRBJ1-2 for the parts outside the CDR3, the full variable domain is EAGVAQSPRYKIIEKRQSVAFWCNPISGHATLYWYQQILGQGPKLLIQFQNNGVVDDSQLPKDRFSAERLKGVDSTLKIQPAKLEDSAVYLCASSRFGQDPGYTFGSGTRLTVV.

The rearrangement joins TRBV10-3 to TRBJ2-3, with TRBD2 identical over 9 bases. Germline V gene sequence: CDR1 ENHRY, CDR2 SYGVKD. There are 15 residues in the CDR3. Trimming at V came to 8 bases and at J to 0 bases, leaving 6 bases not matched to a gene. Here the CDR3 reads CAIRRLAGSTDTQYF. CDR3 sequence (DNA): TGTGCCATCCGCCGGCTAGCGGGAAGCACAGATACGCAGTATTTT.

The chain combines TRBV27 with TRBJ2-3; either TRBD1 or TRBD2 may fit D (6 bases each). Germline CDR1 and CDR2: MNHEY and SMNVEV (reference sequence). The germline V and J ends were trimmed by 5 bases and 0 bases, with 15 bases remaining between them. CDR3 length: 16 amino acids. The CDR3 bases are TGTGCCAGCAGTCCGTCGGGGGCATCCAGCACAGATACGCAGTATTTT. It encodes CASSPSGASSTDTQYF.

As DNA, the CDR3 is TGTGCCAGCAGCTTACGGGACAGGGGGCGGGGATCGACCTACGAGCAGTACTTC. Protein: CASSLRDRGRGSTYEQYF. The gene calls are TRBV7-8 and TRBJ2-7; the match to TRBD1 covers 12 bases. Unmatched junction bases numbered 10, after V lost 2 bases and J lost 2 bases. Germline CDR1 is SGHVS and CDR2 is FQNEAQ. The CDR3 is 18 residues long.

The chain recombines TRBV12-3 or TRBV12-4 with TRBJ1-6; unclear D gene. Trimming cost V 5 bases and J 7 bases, with 9 bases left between them. This CDR3 has 13 residues. Written as DNA, the CDR3 is TGTGCCAGCAGTCTTACTCAGAATTCACCCCTCCACTTT. Its translation is CASSLTQNSPLHF.

J is TRBJ1-5 and V is TRBV6-1; 9 nucleotides match TRBD1. In germline, CDR1 is MNHNS, CDR2 SASEGT. The CDR3 runs 17 residues. The V gene end was trimmed by 7 bases and the J gene end by 4 bases; junction bases not matched to a gene: 14. The CDR3 is CASMIYPPGTGNQPQHF. CDR3 nucleotide sequence: TGTGCCAGCATGATCTATCCCCCCGGGACAGGGAATCAGCCCCAGCATTTT.

The chain employs TRBV7-8 and TRBJ1-1; the D is unclear. The germline CDR1 and CDR2 sequences are SGHVS and FQNEAQ. V shed 3 bases and J shed 0 bases, with 8 bases lying between them. This CDR3 region has 14 residues. CDR3 nucleotides: TGTGCCAGCAGCTTTCGACGGATGAACACTGAAGCTTTCTTT. This translates into CASSFRRMNTEAFF.

This chain connects TRBV20-1 to TRBJ1-6, with TRBD1 identical over 7 bases. Germline V gene sequence: CDR1 DFQATT, CDR2 SNEGSKA (reference sequence). This CDR3 is 13 amino acids long. V lost 6 bases, J lost 5 bases, and 4 bases stayed unmatched. The CDR3: CSARQGHNSPLHF. The DNA of the CDR3 is TGCAGTGCGAGACAGGGACATAATTCACCCCTCCACTTT.

The chain is built from TRBV28 and TRBJ2-7; 7 nucleotides line up with TRBD2. Germline values: CDR1 MDHEN, CDR2 SYDVKM. This CDR3 is built from 14 residues. V lost 7 bases and J lost 1; bases outside the gene matches: 7. CDR3 amino acids: CASTPAAGSYEQYF. The DNA for the CDR3 is TGTGCCAGCACCCCCGCAGCGGGATCCTACGAGCAGTACTTC.

This rearrangement joins TRBV12-3 or TRBV12-4 to TRBJ1-1; no firm D call. V was cut by 8 bases and J by 7 bases, with 17 bases left in between. The CDR3 is 13 amino acids. The CDR3 sequence: CASASTRVGEAFF. CDR3 coding DNA: TGTGCCAGCGCTTCAACAAGAGTGGGTGAAGCTTTCTTT.

V gene TRBV29-1 combines with J gene TRBJ1-3; D uncertain. The V gene lost 3 bases and the J gene lost 0 bases, with 9 bases spanning the gap. CDR1 is SQVTM and CDR2 is ANQGSEA in the germline V gene. The CDR3 totals 14 residues. This chain's CDR3 is CSVESVLSGNTIYF. The CDR3 DNA sequence: TGCAGCGTTGAGTCTGTCCTCTCTGGAAACACCATATATTTT.

This rearrangement joins TRBV7-9 to TRBJ2-3; D remains ambiguous. CDR1 SEHNR and CDR2 FQNEAQ come from the germline V gene (reference sequence). The CDR3 sequence is 11 residues long. Trimming removed 5 bases from V and 5 bases from J, with 5 bases in between. CDR3 nucleotides: TGTGCCAGCAGCGCCCAAGATACGCAGTATTTT. Translating it yields CASSAQDTQYF. Full variable domain (outside the CDR3, taken from reference TRBV7-9 and TRBJ2-3): DTGVSQNPRHKITKRGQNVTFRCDPISEHNRLYWYRQTLGQGPEFLTYFQNEAQLEKSRLLSDRFSAERPKGSFSTLEIQRTEQGDSAMYLCASSAQDTQYFGPGTRLTVL.

This rearrangement joins TRBV12-3 or TRBV12-4 to TRBJ2-3; unclear D gene. The CDR3 loop spans 16 amino acids. Trimming stripped 7 bases from V and 6 bases from J, with 23 bases between. CDR3 in DNA: TGTGCCAGCACCCCCCACCGACTGTCGGCGGCTGATACGCAGTATTTT. This translates into CASTPHRLSAADTQYF.

The J gene is TRBJ2-7, the V gene TRBV5-5; either TRBD1 or TRBD2 may supply D (6 bases each). V lost 3 bases and J lost 5, with 15 bases in between. The CDR3 totals 14 residues. Germline V lookup: CDR1 SGHKS, CDR2 YYEKEE (reference sequence). The DNA of the CDR3 is TGTGCCAGCAGCTCGAATCTGGGGGGCGACGAGCAGTACTTC. The encoded protein is CASSSNLGGDEQYF.

Regarding this clonotype: One end of the junction fails to match germline, which may point to a read error. This chain uses TRBV29-1 with TRBJ1-1, with D possibly matching TRBD1 (5 bases). Germline V gene sequence: CDR1 SQVTM, CDR2 ANQGSEA. The CDR3 is made up of 15 amino acids. The CDR3 bases are TGCACCGTTGGCGGGAAGGGGACCGAGAACACTGAAGCTTTCTTT. Its protein product is CTVGGKGTENTEAFF.

J is TRBJ2-5 and V is TRBV7-9; unclear D gene. Germline lookup yields CDR1 SEHNR and CDR2 FQNEAQ (reference sequence). This CDR3 is 16 amino acids long. The V end was cut by 2 bases, the J end by 5 bases, with 18 bases between. CDR3 protein: CASSLISLGSYETQYF. The CDR3, as DNA: TGTGCCAGCAGCTTAATTTCTCTCGGAAGTTACGAGACCCAGTACTTC.

The chain recombines TRBV5-6 with TRBJ1-1; D unresolved. There are 13 residues in the CDR3. Germline V gene lookup returns CDR1 SGHDT and CDR2 YYEEEE. V was pared by 2 bases and J by 7 bases, with 12 bases between. CDR3 nucleotide sequence: TGTGCCAGCAGCTTTGGGGTCACCGTTGAAGCTTTCTTT. This translates into CASSFGVTVEAFF. The full variable domain, with the rest looked up from reference TRBV5-6 and TRBJ1-1, is DAGVTQSPTHLIKTRGQQVTLRCSPKSGHDTVSWYQQALGQGPQFIFQYYEEEERQRGNFPDRFSGHQFPNYSSELNVNALLLGDSALYLCASSFGVTVEAFFGQGTRLTVV.

The chain employs TRBV18 and TRBJ2-7; 10 bases are shared with TRBD2. This CDR3 comprises 18 residues. The germline gives CDR1 KGHSH, CDR2 LQKENI. J gave up 2 bases and V 1 base, and 11 bases lay outside the gene matches. DNA of the CDR3: TGTGCCAGCTCACCACGGGGTCCTACTAGCGGGGTTGCCTACGAGCAGTACTTC. Protein product: CASSPRGPTSGVAYEQYF.

The chain combines TRBV29-1 with TRBJ2-1, with 8 bases identical to TRBD2. Unmatched junction bases numbered 15, after V lost 7 bases and J lost 7 bases. CDR3 length: 15 amino acids. Germline V gene data show CDR1 as SQVTM and CDR2 as ANQGSEA. The CDR3 here is CSGDDGRARGNEQFF. Here the CDR3 DNA reads TGCAGCGGTGACGACGGGAGGGCCAGGGGTAATGAGCAGTTCTTC.

The rearrangement links TRBV12-3 or TRBV12-4 to TRBJ2-1; D remains unclear. The CDR3 contains 14 residues. Between the trimmed V and J ends, which lost 3 bases and 0 bases, there was a span of 6 bases. The CDR3, as DNA: TGTGCCAGCAGTTTTTGGGGCTCCTACAATGAGCAGTTCTTC. It codes for CASSFWGSYNEQFF.

This clonotype was recorded once. The chain carries TRBV18 and TRBJ2-7, with no clear D. From germline, CDR1 is KGHSH and CDR2 LQKENI. The V gene lost 3 bases and the J gene lost 4 bases, with 13 bases spanning the gap. The CDR3 runs to 14 residues. The DNA for the CDR3 is TGTGCCAGCTCACCGGGCCTAACGAATTACGAGCAGTACTTC. This encodes CASSPGLTNYEQYF.